These T cell receptor beta chains were read from a single sample in a study of blood T cell repertoires in COVID-19. Sequencing used immunoSEQ multiplex PCR; TCRdb keeps in-frame clones, though not all of them. The sample records approximately 170,000 clones, roughly four fifths being singletons. The sequenced sample was peripheral blood. The receptors originated from a human donor in a cohort sampled during active COVID-19. Both conserved end residues are part of each CDR3. A D gene is named only where the DNA matches it firmly. Rows give clone size only sometimes, using once, few, many, or a class for an expanded clone.

DNA	CDR3	V	J	size	D
TGTGCCAGTAGTTTTGCTAGCGGGAGCTCAGATACGCAGTATTTT	CASSFASGSSDTQYF	TRBV19	TRBJ2-3	.	TRBD2
TGTGCCAGCAGCCCCCCCCAGGACGGGAAATACAATGAGCAGTTCTTC	CASSPPQDGKYNEQFF	TRBV3-1/TRBV3-2	TRBJ2-1	.	.
TGCGCCAGCAGCCTGGGACTAGCGGAATATAGCTCCTACGAGCAGTACTTC	CASSLGLAEYSSYEQYF	TRBV4-1	TRBJ2-7	few	TRBD2
TGCGCCAGCAGCCCTCACAATGAGCAGTTCTTC	CASSPHNEQFF	TRBV5-1	TRBJ2-1	few	.
TGTGCCTGGAGAAGGGGGACCGGGGAGCTGTTTTTT	CAWRRGTGELFF	TRBV30	TRBJ2-2	.	.
TGTGCCAGCAGCCAAGGACTAGCGGTGCAGTACTTC	CASSQGLAVQYF	TRBV14	TRBJ2-7	.	TRBD2
TGTGCCAGCCTAGGGAGCTCCTACAATGAGCAGTTCTTC	CASLGSSYNEQFF	TRBV7-9	TRBJ2-1	.	.
TGTGCCAGCAGCTTAGGTACTAGCGGGAGGTTTTACGAGCAGTACTTC	CASSLGTSGRFYEQYF	TRBV11-2	TRBJ2-7	.	TRBD2
TGTGCCACCAGTGACGAAAGACTAGCGGGGGGGATAGAGACCCAGTACTTC	CATSDERLAGGIETQYF	TRBV24-1	TRBJ2-5	.	TRBD2
TGTGCCAGCAGCTTAACAGGGGAAAACACTGAAGCTTTCTTT	CASSLTGENTEAFF	TRBV7-3	TRBJ1-1	few	.
TGTGCCAGCAGCCCTCGGACTAGCGGGGGGCGGGTAGAGACCCAGTACTTC	CASSPRTSGGRVETQYF	TRBV3-1/TRBV3-2	TRBJ2-5	.	TRBD2
TGTGCCACCCAACCGGCCCAGGGGGATTTTGAAAAACTGTTTTTT	CATQPAQGDFEKLFF	TRBV19	TRBJ1-4	.	TRBD1
TGTGCCAGCGCACAGGGGGCTCTGGAACACAATGAGCAGTTCTTC	CASAQGALEHNEQFF	TRBV19	TRBJ2-1	many	TRBD1
TGTGCCAGCAGCTTACAGGGGGCCGATGGCTACACCTTC	CASSLQGADGYTF	TRBV7-9	TRBJ1-2	.	TRBD1
TGCAGCGCTAACCCGGGACACATGAACACTGAAGCTTTCTTT	CSANPGHMNTEAFF	TRBV29-1	TRBJ1-1	.	.
TGTGCCTGGAGCACCCATCCAGGACAGGGAAGCTCCTACGAGCAGTACTTC	CAWSTHPGQGSSYEQYF	TRBV30	TRBJ2-7	few	TRBD1
TGTGCCAGCAGTTCGATTCTACGGACTAGCGGGAAATCCTCCTACGAGCAGTACTTC	CASSSILRTSGKSSYEQYF	TRBV27	TRBJ2-7	.	TRBD2
TGTGCCAGCAGCCAAGATTGGCAGGGTGGGGCCCAGTACTTC	CASSQDWQGGAQYF	TRBV14	TRBJ2-5	.	.
TGTGCCAGCAGCACCCACAGGGGGCGAGAGACCCAGTACTTC	CASSTHRGRETQYF	TRBV7-9	TRBJ2-5	.	TRBD1
TGTGCCAGCAGCGCGCAGGGCCACGTGAATTCACCCCTCCACTTT	CASSAQGHVNSPLHF	TRBV5-4	TRBJ1-6	.	.
TGTGCCAGCAGCCCGAACGTACTCACAGATACGCAGTATTTT	CASSPNVLTDTQYF	TRBV9	TRBJ2-3	.	.
TGCAGCGTTCCTCGAGGGAGTTCTAACTATGGCTACACCTTC	CSVPRGSSNYGYTF	TRBV29-1	TRBJ1-2	.	.
TGTGCCAGCAGCCGCCCATCGGGGGGTTCCACAGATACGCAGTATTTT	CASSRPSGGSTDTQYF	TRBV3-1/TRBV3-2	TRBJ2-3	.	TRBD2